These 11 T cell receptor beta chains were sequenced from one sample in a study of T cells after yellow fever vaccination. TCRdb passed the 5' RACE reads through MiXCR, listing each CDR3 protein once. The table has just under 600,000 distinct CDR3 sequences, roughly 12% seen once. Here the sequenced sample was PBMCs, taken on the day of the yellow fever booster vaccination. These TCRs come from a man aged 25-45 years who received the YFV17D yellow fever vaccine.

V is TRBV30 and J is TRBJ1-1; D is unclear. Trimming shortened V by 0 bases and J by 5 bases, and 7 bases separated the two germline ends. This CDR3 comprises 12 residues. CDR1 is GTSNPN and CDR2 is SVGIG in the germline V gene (reference sequence). The CDR3 nucleotides are TGTGCCTGGAGTGTGAGGAGGACTGAAGCTTTCTTT. It specifies CAWSVRRTEAFF.

This clonotype was seen more than once but under ten times. This rearrangement joins TRBV5-1 to TRBJ2-5; 10 bases match TRBD2. Unmatched junction bases numbered 14, after V lost 9 bases and J lost 3 bases. Germline CDR1 and CDR2: SGHRS and YFSETQ. This CDR3 has 16 amino acids. The CDR3 loop is CATTRSGLALEETQYF. The CDR3 nucleotides read TGCGCCACGACCCGGTCGGGACTAGCGTTAGAAGAGACCCAGTACTTC.

This clonotype was seen more than once but under ten times. Because the CDR3's place on the DNA is in doubt, the DNA is left out and the CDR3 is given as listed by TCRdb. V gene TRBV10-3 combines with J gene TRBJ2-1; the D call of TRBD1 is as the table states it, not checked on the DNA. The CDR3 adds up to 16 amino acids, both ends counted. Per germline, CDR1 ENHRY and CDR2 SYGVKD. CDR3 amino acids: CAISFGAGTELFEQFF.

The chain joins TRBV12-3 or TRBV12-4 to TRBJ2-7, with 10 bases matching TRBD2. The CDR3 runs 15 residues. Losses at the gene ends were 2 bases for V and 3 bases for J; bases not matched to a gene: 4. DNA of the CDR3: TGTGCCAGCAGTTTATCCTCTAGCGGGAGCTACGAGCAGTACTTC. Its protein is CASSLSSSGSYEQYF.

This clonotype came up a few times. The chain carries TRBV20-1 and TRBJ2-1; either TRBD1 or TRBD2 may fit D (5 bases each). Germline assignment: CDR1 DFQATT and CDR2 SNEGSKA (reference sequence). The CDR3 has 11 amino acids. The V end lost 5 bases, the J end lost 8 bases, and 10 bases lay between the germline ends. In DNA, the CDR3 is TGCAGTGCTTTCGGGGCGTATGAGCAGTTCTTC. Encoded protein: CSAFGAYEQFF.

This clonotype came up a few times. The chain carries TRBV6-2 or TRBV6-3 and TRBJ1-5; 8 bases align to TRBD1. The CDR3 length is 16 residues. Trimming removed 0 bases from V and 5 bases from J; junction bases left unmatched: 6. Germline loops: CDR1 MNHEY, CDR2 SVGEGT. This CDR3 is CASSYSRTGGDQPQHF. The CDR3 nucleotides are TGTGCCAGCAGTTACTCTCGCACAGGGGGTGATCAGCCCCAGCATTTT.

CDR3 residues: CASSLIVSTDTQYF. The CDR3 nucleotides read TGTGCCAGCAGCTTAATAGTAAGCACAGATACGCAGTATTTT. The rearrangement joins TRBV7-3 to TRBJ2-3; D is unclear. The V gene's germline CDR1 is SGHTA and CDR2 FQGTGA. The CDR3 sequence is 14 residues long. V was pared by 1 base and J by 0 bases, with 5 bases between.

This clonotype was recorded a few times. The genes are TRBV12-3 or TRBV12-4 and TRBJ1-2; no clear D gene. CDR3 length: 13 residues. Trimming pared 7 bases from V and 7 bases from J, leaving 16 bases between. The CDR3 sequence is CASTSFGIGGYTF. The CDR3 bases are TGTGCCAGCACCTCTTTCGGGATAGGTGGCTACACCTTC.

The chain joins TRBV2 to TRBJ2-1; possible D gene TRBD1, 6 bases. The CDR3 extends over 13 amino acids. The ends were cut back, 5 bases at V and 5 bases at J, with 10 bases in the middle. Germline CDR1 SNHLY, CDR2 FYNNEI. This CDR3 reads CASSRAGDNEQFF. The CDR3 DNA is TGTGCCAGCAGTCGGGCAGGGGACAATGAGCAGTTCTTC. The variable domain in full, completed from reference TRBV2 and TRBJ2-1, reads EPEVTQTPSHQVTQMGQEVILRCVPISNHLYFYWYRQILGQKVEFLVSFYNNEISEKSEIFDDQFSVERPDGSNFTLKIRSTKLEDSAMYFCASSRAGDNEQFFGPGTRLTVL.

Only a few counts were recorded for this clonotype. The V gene is TRBV28, the J gene TRBJ2-5; 7 bases line up with TRBD1. This CDR3 comprises 15 residues. Germline loops: CDR1 MDHEN, CDR2 SYDVKM. Trimming took 5 bases from V and 0 from J; bases not matched to a gene: 6. CDR3 bases: TGTGCCAGCAGTACCCGGGACAGCTACCAAGAGACCCAGTACTTC. Protein product: CASSTRDSYQETQYF.

V and J are TRBV27 and TRBJ2-1, with TRBD2 matching 9 bases. Per the germline V gene, CDR1 is MNHEY and CDR2 is SMNVEV (reference sequence). The CDR3 runs 13 residues. V shed 8 bases and J 9 bases; nucleotides not matched to a gene: 8. In DNA, the CDR3 is TGTGCCAGCCGGCCTAGCGGGAAGTTTGAGCAGTTCTTC. Residues: CASRPSGKFEQFF.